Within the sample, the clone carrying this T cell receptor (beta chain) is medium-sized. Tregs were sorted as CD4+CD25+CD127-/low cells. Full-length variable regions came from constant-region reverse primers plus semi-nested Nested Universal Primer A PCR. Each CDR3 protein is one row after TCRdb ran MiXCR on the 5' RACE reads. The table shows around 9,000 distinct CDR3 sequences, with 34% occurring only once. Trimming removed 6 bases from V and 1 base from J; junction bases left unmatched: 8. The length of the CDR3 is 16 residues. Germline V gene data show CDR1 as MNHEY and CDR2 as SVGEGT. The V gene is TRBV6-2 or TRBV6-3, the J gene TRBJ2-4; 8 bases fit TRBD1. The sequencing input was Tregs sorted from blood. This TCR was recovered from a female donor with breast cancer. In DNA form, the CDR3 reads TGTGCCAGCAGGGACTTGACAGGGGTTGCCAAAAACATTCAGTACTTC. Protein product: CASRDLTGVAKNIQYF.